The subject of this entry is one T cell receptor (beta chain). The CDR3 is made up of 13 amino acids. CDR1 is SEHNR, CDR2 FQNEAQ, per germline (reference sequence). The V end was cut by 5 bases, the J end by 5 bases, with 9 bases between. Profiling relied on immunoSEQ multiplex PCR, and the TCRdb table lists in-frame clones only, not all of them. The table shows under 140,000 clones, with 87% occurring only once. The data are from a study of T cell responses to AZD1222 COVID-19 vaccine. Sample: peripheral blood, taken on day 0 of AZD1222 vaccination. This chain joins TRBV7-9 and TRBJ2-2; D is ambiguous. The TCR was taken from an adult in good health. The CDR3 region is CASSLEQTGELFF. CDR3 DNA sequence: TGTGCCAGCAGCCTCGAACAAACCGGGGAGCTGTTTTTT.